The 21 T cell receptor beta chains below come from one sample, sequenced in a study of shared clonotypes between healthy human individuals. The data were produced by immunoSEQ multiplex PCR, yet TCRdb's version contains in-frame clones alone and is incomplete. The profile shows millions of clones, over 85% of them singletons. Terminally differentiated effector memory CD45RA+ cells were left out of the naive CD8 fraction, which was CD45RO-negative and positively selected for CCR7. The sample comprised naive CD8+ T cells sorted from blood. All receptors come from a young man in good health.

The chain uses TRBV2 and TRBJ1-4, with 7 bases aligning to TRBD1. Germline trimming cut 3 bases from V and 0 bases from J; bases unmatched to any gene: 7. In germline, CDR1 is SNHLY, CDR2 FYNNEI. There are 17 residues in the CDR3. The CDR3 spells CASSEVPGGATNEKLFF. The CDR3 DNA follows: TGTGCCAGCAGTGAGGTGCCAGGGGGGGCAACTAATGAAAAACTGTTTTTT.

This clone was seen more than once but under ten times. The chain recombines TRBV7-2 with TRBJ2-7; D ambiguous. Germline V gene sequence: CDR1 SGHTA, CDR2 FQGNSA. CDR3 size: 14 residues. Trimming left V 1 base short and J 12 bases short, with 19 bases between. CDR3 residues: CASSLGLGSPPPYF. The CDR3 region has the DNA TGTGCCAGCAGCTTAGGATTGGGCAGTCCCCCTCCGTACTTC.

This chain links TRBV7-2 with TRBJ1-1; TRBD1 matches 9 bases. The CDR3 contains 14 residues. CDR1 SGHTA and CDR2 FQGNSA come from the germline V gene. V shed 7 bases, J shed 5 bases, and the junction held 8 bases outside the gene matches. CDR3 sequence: CASNNPGTGTEAFF. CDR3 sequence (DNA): TGTGCCAGCAACAATCCCGGGACAGGGACTGAAGCTTTCTTT.

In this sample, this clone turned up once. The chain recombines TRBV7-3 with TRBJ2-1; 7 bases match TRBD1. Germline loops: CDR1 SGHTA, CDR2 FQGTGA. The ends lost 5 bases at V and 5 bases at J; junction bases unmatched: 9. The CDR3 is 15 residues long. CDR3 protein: CASSQTGQLNNEQFF. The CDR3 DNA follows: TGTGCCAGCAGCCAAACGGGACAGTTGAACAATGAGCAGTTCTTC.

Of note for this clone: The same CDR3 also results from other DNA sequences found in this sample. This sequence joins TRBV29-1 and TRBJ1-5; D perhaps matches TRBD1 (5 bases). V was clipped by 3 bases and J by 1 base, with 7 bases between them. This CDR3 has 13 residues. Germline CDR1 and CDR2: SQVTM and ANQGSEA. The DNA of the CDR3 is TGCAGCGTTGAGGGGGGAAGCAATCAGCCCCAGCATTTT. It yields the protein CSVEGGSNQPQHF.

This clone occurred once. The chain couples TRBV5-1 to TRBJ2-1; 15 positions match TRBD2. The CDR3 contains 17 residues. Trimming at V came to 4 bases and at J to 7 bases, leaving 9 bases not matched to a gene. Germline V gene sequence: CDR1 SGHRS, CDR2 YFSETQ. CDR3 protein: CASSPGLAGGPLNEQFF. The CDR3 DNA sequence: TGCGCCAGCAGCCCTGGACTAGCGGGGGGGCCCCTAAATGAGCAGTTCTTC.

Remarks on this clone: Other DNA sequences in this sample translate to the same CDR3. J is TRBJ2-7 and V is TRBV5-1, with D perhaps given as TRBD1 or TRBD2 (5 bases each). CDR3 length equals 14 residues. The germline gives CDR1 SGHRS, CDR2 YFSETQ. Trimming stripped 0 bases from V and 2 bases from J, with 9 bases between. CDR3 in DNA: TGCGCCAGCAGCTTGGGGGACGGAGCCTACGAGCAGTACTTC. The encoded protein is CASSLGDGAYEQYF.

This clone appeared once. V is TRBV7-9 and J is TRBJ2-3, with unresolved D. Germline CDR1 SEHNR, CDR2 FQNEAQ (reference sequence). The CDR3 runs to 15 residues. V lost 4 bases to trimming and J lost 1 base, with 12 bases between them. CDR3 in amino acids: CASSSPFGGTDTQYF. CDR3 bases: TGTGCCAGCAGCTCCCCTTTTGGGGGCACAGATACGCAGTATTTT.

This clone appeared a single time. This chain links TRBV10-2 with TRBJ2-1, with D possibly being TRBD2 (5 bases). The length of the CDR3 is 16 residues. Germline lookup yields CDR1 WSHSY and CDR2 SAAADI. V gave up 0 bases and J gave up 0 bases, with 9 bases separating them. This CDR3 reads CASSESDTSSYNEQFF. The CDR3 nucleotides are TGCGCCAGCAGTGAGTCCGATACTAGCTCCTACAATGAGCAGTTCTTC.

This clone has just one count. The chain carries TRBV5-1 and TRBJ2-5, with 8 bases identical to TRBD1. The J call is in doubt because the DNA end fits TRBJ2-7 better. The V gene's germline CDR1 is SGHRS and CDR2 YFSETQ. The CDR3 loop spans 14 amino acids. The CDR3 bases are TGCGCCAGCACCATGAGGACAGGGCTGGACGAGCAGTACTTC. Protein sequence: CASTMRTGLDEQYF.

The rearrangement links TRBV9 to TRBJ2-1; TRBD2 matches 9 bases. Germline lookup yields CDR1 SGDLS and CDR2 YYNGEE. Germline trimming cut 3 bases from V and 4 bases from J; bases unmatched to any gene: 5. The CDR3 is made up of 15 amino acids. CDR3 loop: CASSGGRADYNEQFF. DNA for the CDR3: TGTGCCAGCAGCGGCGGGAGGGCCGATTACAATGAGCAGTTCTTC.

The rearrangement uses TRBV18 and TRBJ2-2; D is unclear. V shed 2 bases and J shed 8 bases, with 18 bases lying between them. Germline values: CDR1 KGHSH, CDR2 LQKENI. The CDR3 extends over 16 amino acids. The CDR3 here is CASSPSLGQFVGELFF. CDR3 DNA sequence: TGTGCCAGCTCACCATCTTTAGGGCAGTTCGTTGGGGAGCTGTTTTTT.

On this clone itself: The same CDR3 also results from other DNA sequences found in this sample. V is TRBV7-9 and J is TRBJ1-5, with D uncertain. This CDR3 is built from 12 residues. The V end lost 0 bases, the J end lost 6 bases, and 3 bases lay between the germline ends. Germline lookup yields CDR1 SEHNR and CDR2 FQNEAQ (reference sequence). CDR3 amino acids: CASSLAGQPQHF. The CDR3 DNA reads TGTGCCAGCAGCTTAGCAGGTCAGCCCCAGCATTTT. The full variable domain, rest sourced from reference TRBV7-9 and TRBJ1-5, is DTGVSQNPRHKITKRGQNVTFRCDPISEHNRLYWYRQTLGQGPEFLTYFQNEAQLEKSRLLSDRFSAERPKGSFSTLEIQRTEQGDSAMYLCASSLAGQPQHFGDGTRLSIL.

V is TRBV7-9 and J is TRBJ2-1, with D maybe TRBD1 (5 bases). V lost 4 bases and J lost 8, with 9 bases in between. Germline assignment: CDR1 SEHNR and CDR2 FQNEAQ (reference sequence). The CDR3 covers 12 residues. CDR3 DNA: TGTGCCAGCAGCTCACAAGGGGATGAGCAGTTCTTC. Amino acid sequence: CASSSQGDEQFF.

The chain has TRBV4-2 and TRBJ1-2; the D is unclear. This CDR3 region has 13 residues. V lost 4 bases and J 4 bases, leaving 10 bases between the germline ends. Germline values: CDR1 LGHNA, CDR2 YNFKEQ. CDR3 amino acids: CASSPTESYGYTF. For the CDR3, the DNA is TGTGCCAGCAGCCCAACAGAATCCTATGGCTACACCTTC.

Here the CDR3 DNA reads TGTGCCAGCAGCCCCCCCGGCAGCTCCGGGGCCAACGTCCTGACTTTC. Encoded protein: CASSPPGSSGANVLTF. The genes are TRBV5-6 and TRBJ2-6; D ambiguous. Deletions cut 4 bases from V and 4 bases from J, with 15 bases between. Germline CDR1 SGHDT, CDR2 YYEEEE. CDR3 length: 16 amino acids.

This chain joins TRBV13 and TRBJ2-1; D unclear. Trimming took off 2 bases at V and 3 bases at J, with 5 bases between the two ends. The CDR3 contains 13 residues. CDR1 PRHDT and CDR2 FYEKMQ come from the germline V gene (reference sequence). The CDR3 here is CASSLPRYNEQFF. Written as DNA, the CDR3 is TGTGCCAGCAGCTTACCGCGCTACAATGAGCAGTTCTTC.

In DNA form, the CDR3 reads TGTGCCAGCAGCGTAAGTTTCCAGCGGGGGACCCAAGAGACCCAGTACTTC. Amino acid sequence: CASSVSFQRGTQETQYF. The V gene is TRBV9, the J gene TRBJ2-5; 8 bases are a match to TRBD2. The CDR3 runs 17 residues. V was clipped by 1 base and J by 1 base; unmatched bases: 9. The V gene's germline CDR1 is SGDLS and CDR2 YYNGEE.

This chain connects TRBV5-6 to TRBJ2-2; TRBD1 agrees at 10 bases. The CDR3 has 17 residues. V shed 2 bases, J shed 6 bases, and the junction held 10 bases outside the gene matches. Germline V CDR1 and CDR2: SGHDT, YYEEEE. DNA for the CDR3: TGTGCCAGCAGCTTAATTTCCGGGACAGGGGATGCCGGGGAGCTGTTTTTT. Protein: CASSLISGTGDAGELFF.

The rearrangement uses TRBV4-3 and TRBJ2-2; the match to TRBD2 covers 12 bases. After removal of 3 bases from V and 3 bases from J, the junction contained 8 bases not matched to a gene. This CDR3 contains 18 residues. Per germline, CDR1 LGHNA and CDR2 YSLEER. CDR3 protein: CASSQEASGREDTGELFF. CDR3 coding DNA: TGCGCCAGCAGCCAGGAGGCTAGCGGGAGGGAGGACACCGGGGAGCTGTTTTTT.

In nucleotides, the CDR3 is TGTGCCAGCAGCCAAGGGTTCCCTTCTGGAAACACCATATATTTT. This encodes CASSQGFPSGNTIYF. The chain combines TRBV4-2 with TRBJ1-3, with D uncertain. The CDR3 consists of 15 residues. The germline CDR1 and CDR2 sequences are LGHNA and YNFKEQ. Deletions cut 1 base from V and 1 base from J, with 8 bases between.